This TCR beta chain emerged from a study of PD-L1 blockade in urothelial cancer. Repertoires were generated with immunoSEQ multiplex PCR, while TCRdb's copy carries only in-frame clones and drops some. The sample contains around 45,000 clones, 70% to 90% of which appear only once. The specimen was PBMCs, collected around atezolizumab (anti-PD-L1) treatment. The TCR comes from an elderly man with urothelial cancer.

The CDR3 nucleotides are TGCGCCAGCAGCTTGGCTCTAGCGGGAGGGCCGACCGGGGAGCTGTTTTTT. Its translation: CASSLALAGGPTGELFF. V is TRBV5-1 and J is TRBJ2-2; TRBD2 agrees at 12 bases. V was clipped by 0 bases and J by 5 bases; unmatched bases: 5. The CDR3 consists of 17 residues. Looked up from germline, CDR1 is SGHRS and CDR2 is YFSETQ.